This record concerns one T cell receptor (beta chain) sequence. This CDR3 comprises 14 residues. V was clipped by 5 bases and J by 3 bases, with 14 bases between them. Germline lookup yields CDR1 MGHDK and CDR2 SYGVNS. This entry comes from a study of Graves' ophthalmopathy and Graves' hyperthyroidism. RNA transcripts provided the template for amplifying TCR beta CDR3 regions. After a first-round RT-PCR with HTBI primers, a second-round multiplex PCR was run. Each CDR3 protein is one row after TCRdb ran MiXCR on the multiplex PCR reads. The sample yields about 740,000 distinct CDR3 sequences, 40% seen once.

V and J are TRBV25-1 and TRBJ2-7, with unresolved D. The receptor was derived from an adult man with Graves' ophthalmopathy. The sequenced sample was peripheral blood. The CDR3 bases are TGTGCCAGCAGTTTAGGCATGGGATACTACGAGCAGTACTTC. It translates to CASSLGMGYYEQYF.